The subject of this entry is one TCR beta chain. As yet, its antigen is unknown. This sample was included in a study of T cell responses to AZD1222 COVID-19 vaccine. The study, taken as a whole, reports: Regions 160-218 and 743-854 held dominance among vaccine-associated CD4 TCRs, which spanned spike. Only a handful of individuals given AZD1222 were seropositive at baseline. Repertoires were sampled only after the peak T cell response. Compared with day 0, the breadth and depth of the Spike-specific TCR repertoire rose significantly after two doses of AZD1222.

Assay: immunoSEQ multiplex PCR; the TCRdb copy retains only in-frame clones and omits some. The sample holds roughly 110,000 clones, 90% seen once. Per germline, CDR1 SNHLY and CDR2 FYNNEI. This CDR3 is 16 amino acids long. V lost 1 base, J lost 0 bases, and 10 bases lay in between. The chain has TRBV2 and TRBJ1-3; D is unclear. The clonotype was recovered from an adult who received the AZD1222 COVID-19 vaccine. The specimen was peripheral blood, collected 28 days after the second AZD1222 dose. The CDR3 nucleotides read TGTGCCAGCAGTGAAGAAGGGCCAACCTCTGGAAACACCATATATTTT. As protein: CASSEEGPTSGNTIYF.